The present TCR beta chain was sequenced within a study of T cells expressing NK-cell markers. On the study more broadly: Among eight sequenced donors, seven carried HCMV seropositivity while one was seronegative.

Points from the study as a whole: Nothing established the HCMV specificity of expanded NKG2C+ T cell clones.

For each CDR3 protein, TCRdb gives one entry from its re-call of the 5' RACE reads, without DNA. The table lists 400,000 to 550,000 distinct CDR3 sequences. Points on this clonotype: The antigen remains unidentified.

Germline V gene lookup returns CDR1 MNHNS and CDR2 SASEGT. The CDR3 totals 16 residues. This sequence was found in a woman aged 18 to 69 in good health. Material for sequencing was blood T cells: a sorted CD56 or NKG2C T cell subset, CD4+ or CD8+ T cells, or bulk PBMC T cells (not recorded which). V usage is TRBV6-1 and J usage is TRBJ1-1; the D call of TRBD1 rests on TCRdb alone, since no DNA is present to check it. CDR3 region: CASRHGRTGLVTEAFF.